Following are 22 T cell receptor beta chains from one sample sequenced in a study of Graves' ophthalmopathy and Graves' hyperthyroidism. Scientists amplified the TCR beta CDR3 regions from RNA transcripts. Investigators did first-round RT-PCR with HTBI primers, then second-round multiplex PCR. TCRdb reanalysed the multiplex PCR reads using MiXCR and keeps one entry per CDR3 protein. The top ten clones hold less than 9.5% of a sample with some 160,000 distinct CDR3 sequences, 35% to 45% of them seen once. The sequenced sample was peripheral blood. Source of these receptors: a young man with Graves' ophthalmopathy.

This clonotype was counted ten times or more. The V gene is TRBV28, the J gene TRBJ2-7; TRBD2 is a possible D gene (5 bases). V was shortened by 5 bases and J by 5 bases, with 22 bases between the two germline ends. Germline assignment: CDR1 MDHEN and CDR2 SYDVKM. This CDR3 is 16 amino acids long. CDR3 residues: CASSLWFPPEDDEQYF. The CDR3, as DNA: TGTGCCAGCAGTCTCTGGTTTCCCCCGGAGGACGACGAGCAGTACTTC.

This clonotype showed up many times. This chain uses TRBV2 with TRBJ1-1; a possible D gene is TRBD1 (5 bases). The CDR3 spans 15 residues. V was cut by 8 bases and J by 5 bases, with 21 bases left in between. Germline V CDR1 and CDR2: SNHLY, FYNNEI. The CDR3: CASQPDGGSWTEAFF. CDR3 DNA sequence: TGTGCCAGCCAACCCGACGGGGGAAGTTGGACTGAAGCTTTCTTT.

The gene calls are TRBV7-2 and TRBJ2-5; TRBD1 matches at 7 bases. The V gene end was trimmed by 1 base and the J gene end by 5 bases; junction bases not matched to a gene: 7. CDR3 size: 15 residues. Germline assignment: CDR1 SGHTA and CDR2 FQGNSA. This CDR3 is CASSLGTGVAETQYF. DNA of the CDR3: TGTGCCAGCAGCTTAGGTACAGGGGTGGCCGAGACCCAGTACTTC. Full variable domain (missing parts from reference TRBV7-2 and TRBJ2-5): GAGVSQSPSNKVTEKGKDVELRCDPISGHTALYWYRQSLGQGLEFLIYFQGNSAPDKSGLPSDRFSAERTGGSVSTLTIQRTQQEDSAVYLCASSLGTGVAETQYFGPGTRLLVL.

The sample holds many counts of this clonotype. The J gene is TRBJ2-7, the V gene TRBV6-2 or TRBV6-3; the match to TRBD1 covers 10 bases. V lost 4 bases to trimming and J lost 1 base; unmatched junction nucleotides: 4. CDR1 is MNHEY, CDR2 SVGEGT, per germline. This CDR3 contains 15 residues. The CDR3 loop is CASSSPGQGSYEQYF. CDR3 coding DNA: TGTGCCAGCAGTTCTCCGGGACAGGGGTCCTACGAGCAGTACTTC.

V gene TRBV12-3 or TRBV12-4 combines with J gene TRBJ2-7, with 8 nucleotides matching TRBD1. V trimming: 6 bases; J trimming: 4 bases; junction bases outside the gene matches: 11. CDR3 length equals 15 residues. DNA for the CDR3: TGTGCCAGCAGCCCCGCAGGGGGCGAAGGTTACGAGCAGTACTTC. It encodes CASSPAGGEGYEQYF.

This clonotype was seen many times. The chain links TRBV20-1 to TRBJ2-5; D call uncertain. This CDR3 has 11 amino acids. CDR1 and CDR2 from the germline V gene are DFQATT and SNEGSKA (reference sequence). V shed 4 bases and J shed 0 bases, with 3 bases lying between them. CDR3 loop: CSAKYQETQYF. The CDR3 DNA reads TGCAGTGCTAAGTACCAAGAGACCCAGTACTTC.

This clonotype was counted at least ten times. The chain combines TRBV6-5 with TRBJ1-3, with no clear D. This CDR3 is 17 amino acids long. Per germline, CDR1 MNHEY and CDR2 SVGAGI. Trimming stripped 0 bases from V and 0 bases from J, with 12 bases between. The CDR3 DNA reads as TGTGCCAGCAGTTACTCGTATCAGACTAGCTCTGGAAACACCATATATTTT. Protein: CASSYSYQTSSGNTIYF.

The chain employs TRBV27 and TRBJ2-7; weak D call: TRBD2 (5 bases). The CDR3 has 14 residues. Per germline, CDR1 MNHEY and CDR2 SMNVEV (reference sequence). V lost 4 bases and J 3 bases, leaving 13 bases between the germline ends. Here the CDR3 reads CASSSAPAVYEQYF. The DNA of the CDR3 is TGTGCCAGCAGTTCCGCCCCAGCGGTCTACGAGCAGTACTTC.

This clonotype was recorded at least ten times. The V gene is TRBV19, the J gene TRBJ2-7; 9 bases are a match to TRBD2. Germline assignment: CDR1 LNHDA and CDR2 SQIVND (reference sequence). The CDR3 runs 15 residues. V was clipped by 7 bases and J by 1 base; unmatched bases: 8. CDR3: CASKGGAGGSYEQYF. In nucleotides, the CDR3 is TGTGCCAGTAAGGGGGGAGCGGGAGGATCCTACGAGCAGTACTTC.

This clonotype was observed a few times. The chain employs TRBV6-5 and TRBJ1-1; D is unresolved. The CDR3 loop spans 14 amino acids. V lost 7 bases and J lost 5, with 17 bases in between. Germline assignment: CDR1 MNHEY and CDR2 SVGAGI. Written as DNA, the CDR3 is TGTGCCAGCACCCAAGGACGGCGCGGGACTGAAGCTTTCTTT. This codes for CASTQGRRGTEAFF.

This clonotype was observed at least ten times. The genes are TRBV28 and TRBJ1-6; D gene ambiguous. Germline loops: CDR1 MDHEN, CDR2 SYDVKM. V dropped 8 bases and J dropped 7 bases, with 3 bases sitting between them. The CDR3 sequence is 10 residues long. The DNA for the CDR3 is TGTGCCAGCGGGAATTCACCCCTCCACTTT. Translated, it gives CASGNSPLHF.

At least ten counts were recorded for this clonotype. The chain recombines TRBV20-1 with TRBJ2-7, with 7 bases matching TRBD2. The germline V gene encodes CDR1 DFQATT and CDR2 SNEGSKA (reference sequence). The CDR3 is made up of 14 amino acids. V trimming: 2 bases; J trimming: 1 base; junction bases outside the gene matches: 5. Here the CDR3 reads CSARQGGRSYEQYF. CDR3 coding DNA: TGCAGTGCTAGACAGGGAGGGAGGTCCTACGAGCAGTACTTC.

The chain has TRBV10-3 and TRBJ2-5; D might be TRBD2 (6 bases). The J call is doubtful: the DNA matches TRBJ2-7 better. CDR1 and CDR2 (germline): ENHRY, SYGVKD. The CDR3 extends over 14 amino acids. The CDR3 loop is CAISYQAGSYEQYF. The CDR3 coding sequence is TGTGCCATCAGTTACCAAGCGGGCTCCTACGAGCAGTACTTC.

The chain employs TRBV6-5 and TRBJ1-3, with D perhaps TRBD1 (5 bases). The V end was cut by 4 bases, the J end by 4 bases, with 11 bases between. In germline, CDR1 is MNHEY, CDR2 SVGAGI. The CDR3 sequence is 14 residues long. This chain's CDR3 is CASSSDRAGNTIYF. The CDR3 coding sequence is TGTGCCAGCAGTTCCGACAGAGCCGGAAACACCATATATTTT.

The chain combines TRBV28 with TRBJ1-2; maybe TRBD1 (6 bases). The CDR3 sequence is 14 residues long. V was pared by 7 bases and J by 5 bases, with 17 bases between. Germline CDR1 is MDHEN and CDR2 is SYDVKM. CDR3 amino acids: CASNQGGADYGYTF. Written as DNA, the CDR3 is TGTGCCAGCAATCAAGGGGGGGCGGATTATGGCTACACCTTC.

The rearrangement joins TRBV20-1 to TRBJ2-5; either TRBD1 or TRBD2 may fit D (5 bases each). V lost 1 base to trimming and J lost 5 bases, with 11 bases between them. The CDR3 length is 13 residues. In germline, CDR1 is DFQATT, CDR2 SNEGSKA (reference sequence). Written as DNA, the CDR3 is TGCAGTGCTAGAGTTGGGGGTGTGGAGACCCAGTACTTC. This encodes CSARVGGVETQYF.

The chain recombines TRBV6-5 with TRBJ1-6, with 8 bases matching TRBD1. The J segment lost 4 bases and the V segment lost 3 bases, leaving 11 bases of the junction unmatched. CDR1 is MNHEY and CDR2 is SVGAGI in the germline V gene. This CDR3 comprises 18 residues. This chain's CDR3 is CASSYLRSGGNYNSPLHF. CDR3 nucleotides: TGTGCCAGCAGTTATCTGAGGTCAGGGGGCAATTATAATTCACCCCTCCACTTT.

This clonotype was seen at least ten times. V and J are TRBV4-3 and TRBJ1-1; D possibly corresponds to TRBD1 (5 bases). V was clipped by 1 base and J by 0 bases, with 9 bases between them. There are 15 residues in the CDR3. Looked up from germline, CDR1 is LGHNA and CDR2 is YSLEER. Here the CDR3 DNA reads TGCGCCAGCAGCCAAGGGTGGGGGATGAACACTGAAGCTTTCTTT. Residues: CASSQGWGMNTEAFF.

Only a few counts were recorded for this clonotype. The rearrangement links TRBV6-1 to TRBJ1-5; D is perhaps TRBD1 (5 bases). This CDR3 has 15 amino acids. V lost 7 bases to trimming and J lost 2 bases, with 15 bases between them. CDR1 and CDR2 (germline): MNHNS, SASEGT. The CDR3 sequence: CASTLRDLGNQPQHF. The CDR3 bases are TGTGCCAGCACCCTCAGGGACTTGGGCAATCAGCCCCAGCATTTT.

There are many counts of this clonotype. The chain employs TRBV13 and TRBJ1-1; TRBD1 is a possible D gene (6 bases). Germline V gene data show CDR1 as PRHDT and CDR2 as FYEKMQ (reference sequence). CDR3 length: 15 residues. V was trimmed by 3 bases and J by 5 bases, leaving 16 bases between them. CDR3 in DNA: TGTGCCAGCAGCTTTTCCGGGGGCGTGGGGACTGAAGCTTTCTTT. Translation: CASSFSGGVGTEAFF. The full variable domain, rest sourced from reference TRBV13 and TRBJ1-1, is AAGVIQSPRHLIKEKRETATLKCYPIPRHDTVYWYQQGPGQDPQFLISFYEKMQSDKGSIPDRFSAQQFSDYHSELNMSSLELGDSALYFCASSFSGGVGTEAFFGQGTRLTVV.

The V call is TRBV5-1, the J call TRBJ2-2, with D possibly TRBD1 on 6 matching bases. The CDR3 loop spans 14 amino acids. The germline CDR1 and CDR2 sequences are SGHRS and YFSETQ. The V gene lost 4 bases and the J gene lost 6 bases, with 13 bases spanning the gap. The CDR3 sequence is CASSPDRQAGELFF. For the CDR3, the DNA is TGCGCCAGCAGCCCAGATCGACAGGCCGGGGAGCTGTTTTTT.

In its sample, this clonotype was seen once. The junction shows a germline mismatch at one end, possibly a read error. The chain combines TRBV12-3 or TRBV12-4 with TRBJ2-6; D uncertain. This CDR3 spans 11 amino acids. CDR3 sequence: CASSFLGPPTF. The DNA for the CDR3 is TGTGCCAGCAGTTTTCTGGGTCCACCGACCTTC.